This TCR beta chain was sequenced during a study of Ad26.COV2.S vaccination and SARS-CoV-2 variants. Overall study context: The vaccine Ad26.COV2.S was put into the muscle once, or twice with 56 days between.

This CDR3 is built from 15 residues. Deletions cut 1 base from V and 0 bases from J, with 10 bases between. Germline assignment: CDR1 MGHRA and CDR2 YSYEKL. Here immunoSEQ multiplex PCR was the method, and the copy in TCRdb shows in-frame clones only, minus some. The sample has around 400,000 clones, approximately 90% seen once. Treatment defined: 15 to 20 received Ad26.COV2.S at low or high dose, single or two shots; about 5 received placebo; per-sample allocation not given. Repertoires come from day 63 after the first vaccine or placebo injection. The rearrangement links TRBV4-1 to TRBJ2-7; D is uncertain. This TCR came from a person between 18 and 59 years old who received the Ad26.COV2.S COVID-19 vaccine or a placebo. The sample here was peripheral blood, taken in a trial of Ad26.COV2.S vaccine versus placebo. CDR3 coding DNA: TGCGCCAGCAGCCAAGGGATCGGCAGCTCCTACGAGCAGTACTTC. This encodes CASSQGIGSSYEQYF.